Each of the 32 T cell receptor beta chains below was sequenced from the same sample in a study of T cells in Graves' hyperthyroidism and ophthalmopathy (dated by TCRdb to between 2017 and 2020). Libraries were constructed by multiplex PCR. TCRdb shows the sequencer as Illumina HiSeq 2000. The TCR beta CDR3 regions were amplified from RNA transcripts. The first round of RT-PCR for the TCR CDR3 was performed with the HTBI primer set and the Qiagen OneStep RT-PCR kit. TCRdb's own reprocessing of the public reads used fastp at Q25 and MiXCR and kept productive beta chains. Each CDR3 protein gets just one entry, which takes the most common genes and DNA from the rows behind it. For this sample the table gives around 500,000 distinct CDR3 sequences, of which under 15% were detected only once. About 17% of the sample is in the top ten clones. Input material: blood. These receptors originate from a woman younger than 30 with Graves' hyperthyroidism.

The V call is TRBV11-3, the J call TRBJ1-4; D is perhaps TRBD1 (5 bases). Trimming left V 5 bases short and J 6 bases short, with 19 bases between. CDR1 and CDR2 from the germline V gene are SGHNT and YENEEA. CDR3 length equals 16 residues. CDR3 sequence (DNA): TGTGCCAGCAGCGTTGACGGGGGAGGGAATCATGAAAAACTGTTTTTT. Protein product: CASSVDGGGNHEKLFF. Filled out from reference TRBV11-3 and TRBJ1-4, the complete variable domain reads EAGVVQSPRYKIIEKKQPVAFWCNPISGHNTLYWYLQNLGQGPELLIRYENEEAVDDSQLPKDRFSAERLKGVDSTLKIQPAELGDSAVYLCASSVDGGGNHEKLFFGSGTQLSVL.

The chain carries TRBV4-1 and TRBJ2-3; the match to TRBD2 covers 8 bases. V lost 1 base to trimming and J lost 4 bases; unmatched junction nucleotides: 4. The length of the CDR3 is 15 residues. From germline, CDR1 is MGHRA and CDR2 YSYEKL. Here the CDR3 DNA reads TGCGCCAGCAGCCAAGGCGCGCGGGAGGCAGATACGCAGTATTTT. Its translation is CASSQGAREADTQYF.

Notes on this clonotype: This is likely a read error, given that the CDR3 carries no conserved phenylalanine or tryptophan at its end. CDR3 DNA: TGTGCCACCAGTGACTACCCTAGCGGGAGAGCCCAAGAGACCCAGTACTTG. Its protein is CATSDYPSGRAQETQYL. The rearrangement links TRBV24-1 to TRBJ2-5, with 10 bases matching TRBD2. V dropped 4 bases and J dropped 1; count of bases not matched to a gene: 8. Germline V gene sequence: CDR1 KGHDR, CDR2 SFDVKD. The CDR3 loop spans 17 amino acids.

The chain is built from TRBV10-3 and TRBJ2-5, with a possible D match to TRBD1 (5 bases). Germline V gene lookup returns CDR1 ENHRY and CDR2 SYGVKD. The CDR3 length is 14 residues. V lost 6 bases, J lost 0 bases, and 11 bases lay in between. The CDR3 bases are TGTGCCATCAGAAAGGGGCCTGACCAAGAGACCCAGTACTTC. Protein: CAIRKGPDQETQYF.

This clonotype came up many times. The V and J genes are TRBV7-3 and TRBJ2-3; tentative D call: TRBD2 (5 bases). Germline CDR1 SGHTA, CDR2 FQGTGA. The germline V and J ends were trimmed by 5 bases and 8 bases, with 17 bases remaining between them. The CDR3 spans 14 residues. Written as DNA, the CDR3 is TGTGCCAGCAGCCCACAAGCGGATGCTAGTACGCAGTATTTT. It codes for CASSPQADASTQYF. Using reference TRBV7-3 and TRBJ2-3 for the parts outside the CDR3, the full variable domain is GAGVSQTPSNKVTEKGKYVELRCDPISGHTALYWYRQSLGQGPEFLIYFQGTGAADDSGLPNDRFFAVRPEGSVSTLKIQRTERGDSAVYLCASSPQADASTQYFGPGTRLTVL.

This clonotype was observed many times. The chain uses TRBV20-1 and TRBJ2-1; 7 bases are shared with TRBD2. Germline assignment: CDR1 DFQATT and CDR2 SNEGSKA (reference sequence). The CDR3 totals 15 residues. V gave up 7 bases and J gave up 2 bases; unmatched junction bases: 11. CDR3 DNA sequence: TGCAGTGTAACCGTGCCGGGACTACCCTACAATGAGCAGTTCTTC. This sequence encodes CSVTVPGLPYNEQFF.

CDR3: CASSLGPRSYNEQFF. CDR3 coding DNA: TGTGCCAGCAGCTTAGGTCCCAGAAGCTACAATGAGCAGTTCTTC. The rearrangement links TRBV11-2 to TRBJ2-1; no firm D call. From germline, CDR1 is SGHAT and CDR2 FQNNGV. The V end lost 1 base, the J end lost 3 bases, and 10 bases lay between the germline ends. The CDR3 totals 15 residues.

In its sample, this clonotype was seen many times. CDR3 sequence: CSAYSLGLGGNEQFF. CDR3 sequence (DNA): TGCAGTGCTTACTCTTTGGGACTAGGGGGGAATGAGCAGTTCTTC. This chain uses TRBV20-1 with TRBJ2-1, with 8 bases matching TRBD2. This CDR3 spans 15 amino acids. Germline V lookup: CDR1 DFQATT, CDR2 SNEGSKA (reference sequence). V lost 5 bases, J lost 7 bases, and 13 bases stayed unmatched.

This clonotype appeared a few times. The chain employs TRBV5-1 and TRBJ1-1; D is uncertain. Germline lookup yields CDR1 SGHRS and CDR2 YFSETQ. The CDR3 runs 14 residues. The V end was cut by 0 bases, the J end by 1 base, with 7 bases between. The CDR3 nucleotides are TGCGCCAGCAGCTTGGAAGCATCGAACACTGAAGCTTTCTTT. Encoded protein: CASSLEASNTEAFF.

This clonotype was counted many times. The chain links TRBV6-1 to TRBJ1-2; D call uncertain. CDR3 length: 13 amino acids. V lost 8 bases and J lost 8, with 18 bases in between. CDR1 is MNHNS, CDR2 SASEGT, per germline. The CDR3 spells CASANYGARGYTF. The CDR3 DNA follows: TGTGCCAGCGCAAACTATGGAGCTCGCGGCTACACCTTC.

Regarding this clonotype: Compared with germline, one end of the junction differs, possibly owing to a read error. The V and J genes are TRBV5-1 and TRBJ2-5; TRBD1 is a possible D gene (5 bases). This CDR3 is 14 amino acids long. Germline V lookup: CDR1 SGHRS, CDR2 YFSETQ. The CDR3: CASSLGGLQETHYF. In nucleotides, the CDR3 is TGCGCCAGCAGCTTGGGGGGCCTACAAGAGACCCATTACTTC.

This clonotype was recorded at least ten times. The rearrangement joins TRBV10-3 to TRBJ2-1; the match to TRBD2 covers 13 bases. The CDR3 runs 14 residues. CDR1 is ENHRY and CDR2 is SYGVKD in the germline V gene. V shed 6 bases, J shed 8 bases, and the junction held 4 bases outside the gene matches. In DNA, the CDR3 is TGTGCCATCAGAGGGACTAGCGGGATAGATGAGCAGTTCTTC. Residues: CAIRGTSGIDEQFF.

This sequence joins TRBV20-1 and TRBJ2-1, with 15 bases matching TRBD2. The CDR3 spans 16 residues. The V segment lost 4 bases and the J segment 7 bases; nucleotides outside the gene matches: 8. Germline CDR1 reads DFQATT; CDR2 reads SNEGSKA (reference sequence). The DNA for the CDR3 is TGCAGTGCTACCGCCGGGACTAGCGGGAGGAATAATGAGCAGTTCTTC. Translating it yields CSATAGTSGRNNEQFF.

This clonotype was observed at least ten times. The chain has TRBV20-1 and TRBJ2-1, with 8 bases aligning to TRBD2. V shed 5 bases, J shed 7 bases, and the junction held 7 bases outside the gene matches. This CDR3 comprises 13 residues. Germline-derived CDR1 and CDR2 are DFQATT and SNEGSKA (reference sequence). The CDR3 DNA reads as TGCAGTGCTGAGCGGGAGAGTAGGAATGAGCAGTTCTTC. Translated, it gives CSAERESRNEQFF.

The V gene is TRBV19, the J gene TRBJ2-1, with TRBD2 as a possible D gene (6 bases). CDR1 is LNHDA and CDR2 is SQIVND in the germline V gene (reference sequence). With 6 bases removed from V and 4 bases from J, the gap between germline ends came to 22 bases. This CDR3 has 17 amino acids. In DNA, the CDR3 is TGTGCCAGTAGGGCCCCCGCGAAAGCGGGCGGGTACAATGAGCAGTTCTTC. Encoded protein: CASRAPAKAGGYNEQFF.

V and J are TRBV7-9 and TRBJ1-1; TRBD1 aligns across 7 bases. The CDR3 has 16 amino acids. Trimming took 2 bases from V and 0 from J; bases not matched to a gene: 6. Germline V gives CDR1 SEHNR, CDR2 FQNEAQ (reference sequence). The CDR3 sequence: CASSLLAGGLNTEAFF. CDR3 coding DNA: TGTGCCAGCAGCTTATTAGCAGGGGGATTGAACACTGAAGCTTTCTTT.

This clonotype was seen a handful of times. The CDR3 loop reads CSVGGQGDEKLFF. The CDR3 nucleotides are TGCAGCGTTGGGGGACAGGGTGATGAAAAACTGTTTTTT. V usage is TRBV29-1 and J usage is TRBJ1-4; 9 bases are a match to TRBD1. V lost 4 bases and J lost 6; bases outside the gene matches: 3. The CDR3 has 13 amino acids. Per the germline V gene, CDR1 is SQVTM and CDR2 is ANQGSEA.

The sample holds a few counts of this clonotype. The V gene is TRBV5-1, the J gene TRBJ2-2, with 10 bases aligning to TRBD2. The CDR3 has 17 amino acids. Trimming cost V 0 bases and J 6 bases; bases outside gene matches: 8. Germline-derived CDR1 and CDR2 are SGHRS and YFSETQ. CDR3 sequence (DNA): TGCGCCAGCAGCTTGGGGGCTAGCGGGAGCGTCGCCGGGGAGCTGTTTTTT. It yields the protein CASSLGASGSVAGELFF.

This rearrangement joins TRBV11-2 to TRBJ2-7, with D perhaps matching TRBD1 or TRBD2 (5 bases each). This CDR3 has 17 amino acids. V lost 4 bases, J lost 1 base, and 20 bases lay in between. CDR1 SGHAT and CDR2 FQNNGV come from the germline V gene. The CDR3 region has the DNA TGTGCCAGCAGCTCGGACTCTGCCACGAAGGGGTCCTACGAGCAGTACGTC. Translated: CASSSDSATKGSYEQYV.

The sample holds many counts of this clonotype. The chain carries TRBV6-1 and TRBJ2-3; TRBD1 matches 8 bases. Germline trimming cut 5 bases from V and 3 bases from J; bases unmatched to any gene: 4. Germline CDR1 is MNHNS and CDR2 is SASEGT. The CDR3 totals 14 residues. The CDR3 DNA is TGTGCCAGCAGTCGCACAGGGGGTACAGATACGCAGTATTTT. Its protein is CASSRTGGTDTQYF.

In its sample, this clonotype was seen many times. V usage is TRBV3-1 and J usage is TRBJ2-1, with D possibly TRBD1 on 5 matching bases. This CDR3 has 14 residues. The germline V gene has CDR1 LGHDT and CDR2 YNNKEL (reference sequence). The ends were cut back, 0 bases at V and 4 bases at J, with 7 bases in the middle. CDR3 loop: CASSQDQGYNEQFF. The CDR3 DNA reads TGTGCCAGCAGCCAAGACCAGGGTTACAATGAGCAGTTCTTC.

This clonotype was seen many times. V gene TRBV29-1 combines with J gene TRBJ2-3; D is undetermined. CDR1 is SQVTM and CDR2 is ANQGSEA in the germline V gene. V was cut by 1 base and J by 0 bases, with 8 bases left in between. The CDR3 contains 14 residues. The CDR3 region has the DNA TGCAGCGTTGAAGGGGCCTCTAGCACAGATACGCAGTATTTT. Protein product: CSVEGASSTDTQYF.

The sample holds many counts of this clonotype. This sequence joins TRBV3-1 and TRBJ2-3, with 13 bases identical to TRBD2. Unmatched junction bases numbered 7, after V lost 0 bases and J lost 13 bases. This CDR3 contains 15 residues. Germline V gene data show CDR1 as LGHDT and CDR2 as YNNKEL (reference sequence). The CDR3 DNA is TGTGCCAGCAGCCAAGATAAGGGACTAGCGGGGAGGGAGTATTTT. Protein sequence: CASSQDKGLAGREYF.

V is TRBV9 and J is TRBJ2-3, with D hard to call. Trimming cost V 5 bases and J 0 bases, with 10 bases left between them. The CDR3 is 14 amino acids. Per germline, CDR1 SGDLS and CDR2 YYNGEE. CDR3 nucleotide sequence: TGTGCCAGCAGTGAAGACATCAGCACAGATACGCAGTATTTT. It is translated as CASSEDISTDTQYF.

Notes on this clonotype: A much larger clone sits a single nucleotide away, making a read error possible. J is TRBJ2-3 and V is TRBV3-1; tentatively, D is TRBD2 (6 bases). The CDR3 covers 14 residues. CDR1 is LGHDT and CDR2 is YNNKEL in the germline V gene (reference sequence). Here the CDR3 reads CASSQVGREDTHYF. The CDR3 DNA reads TGTGCCAGCAGCCAAGTCGGGAGAGAAGATACGCACTATTTT.

The table lists this clonotype with many counts. The chain joins TRBV27 to TRBJ1-2, with TRBD1 as a possible D gene (5 bases). V lost 0 bases and J lost 7, with 9 bases in between. Germline V gives CDR1 MNHEY, CDR2 SMNVEV (reference sequence). There are 13 residues in the CDR3. Here the CDR3 reads CASSLSRDRGYTF. CDR3 sequence (DNA): TGTGCCAGCAGTTTATCGCGGGACCGTGGCTACACCTTC.

This clonotype was observed at least ten times. The chain carries TRBV28 and TRBJ1-2; no definite D call. This CDR3 is 11 amino acids long. V gave up 3 bases and J gave up 6 bases, with 5 bases separating them. Germline-derived CDR1 and CDR2 are MDHEN and SYDVKM. This CDR3 reads CASSFKDGYTF. The CDR3 DNA reads TGTGCCAGCAGTTTCAAGGATGGCTACACCTTC.

This clonotype was recorded only once. With a much larger clone just one base away, this may be a read error. The V gene is TRBV25-1, the J gene TRBJ1-4, with a possible D match to TRBD1 (5 bases). Germline-derived CDR1 and CDR2 are MGHDK and SYGVNS. The germline V and J ends were trimmed by 8 bases and 1 base, with 20 bases remaining between them. CDR3 length: 17 amino acids. Here the CDR3 reads CASGVRSRGRTNEKLFF. The CDR3 bases are TGTGCCAGCGGTGTACGGAGTAGGGGAAGAACTAATGAAAAACTGTTTTTT.

The genes are TRBV20-1 and TRBJ2-2; 8 positions match TRBD2. Germline CDR1 DFQATT, CDR2 SNEGSKA (reference sequence). With V trimmed by 0 bases and J by 6 bases, 6 bases remained unmatched. This CDR3 has 15 residues. The DNA of the CDR3 is TGCAGTGCTAGAGATAGCGGGACCGGCGCCGGGGAGCTGTTTTTT. The encoded protein is CSARDSGTGAGELFF.

Ten or more counts support this clonotype. This sequence joins TRBV12-3 or TRBV12-4 and TRBJ2-7; 11 bases agree with TRBD2. There are 15 residues in the CDR3. V was pared by 5 bases and J by 3 bases, with 6 bases of the junction left unmatched. The CDR3, as DNA: TGTGCCAGCAGTCCGTCCGGGACTAGCGGCTACGAGCAGTACTTC. Encoded protein: CASSPSGTSGYEQYF.

The rearrangement links TRBV9 to TRBJ2-3; TRBD2 aligns across 9 bases. V dropped 0 bases and J dropped 0; count of bases not matched to a gene: 5. CDR3 length equals 17 residues. CDR1 is SGDLS and CDR2 is YYNGEE in the germline V gene. The CDR3, as DNA: TGTGCCAGCAGCGTAGACGGGACTAGCTATAGCACAGATACGCAGTATTTT. This encodes CASSVDGTSYSTDTQYF.

J is TRBJ2-2 and V is TRBV12-3 or TRBV12-4, with 9 bases matching TRBD2. The CDR3 covers 17 residues. The J segment lost 1 base and the V segment lost 1 base, leaving 4 bases of the junction unmatched. This chain's CDR3 is CASSLEASGKNTGELFF. The DNA of the CDR3 is TGTGCCAGCAGTTTAGAGGCTAGCGGGAAGAACACCGGGGAGCTGTTTTTT.